This T cell receptor beta chain was captured in a study of T cell changes during pregnancy in multiple sclerosis. Clones were read by immunoSEQ multiplex PCR, and TCRdb kept only the in-frame ones, dropping some. The table shows over 55,000 clones, with around 94% occurring only once. V trimming: 5 bases; J trimming: 1 base; junction bases outside the gene matches: 10. Germline values: CDR1 GTSNPN, CDR2 SVGIG (reference sequence). The CDR3 is 17 residues long. This sample comprised CD8+ T cells from peripheral blood mononuclear cells, obtained in the third trimester of pregnancy. The chain has TRBV30 and TRBJ2-2, with 10 bases fitting TRBD2. The receptor's source is a female donor in good health, enrolled as a control in a pregnancy study. The CDR3 DNA follows: TGTGCCTGGGGGAACAGCGGGGGGGCCCGGAACACCGGGGAGCTGTTTTTT. Translating it yields CAWGNSGGARNTGELFF. Together with reference TRBV30 and TRBJ2-2, the CDR3 gives the full variable domain: SQTIHQWPATLVQPVGSPLSLECTVEGTSNPNLYWYRQAAGRGLQLLFYSVGIGQISSEVPQNLSASRPQDRQFILSSKKLLLSDSGFYLCAWGNSGGARNTGELFFGEGSRLTVL.